The source of this T cell receptor beta chain is a study of cytomegalovirus exposure and HLA in healthy donors. In the case of this clone: Its antigen remains unidentified.

PCR was performed using 60 Vbeta and 13 Jbeta primers. Data came from immunoSEQ multiplex PCR; TCRdb stores just in-frame clones and leaves some out. The table lists approximately 190,000 clones, 75% to 85% of them singletons, with about 14% in the top ten. Germline assignment: CDR1 SGDLS and CDR2 YYNGEE. The CDR3 is made up of 14 amino acids. The V segment lost 6 bases and the J segment 1 base; nucleotides outside the gene matches: 3. Study results and caveats: After further analysis at a later stage, roughly 16,000 TCR beta sequences were associated with HLA alleles at 0.05 false discovery rate.

Sequenced sample: PBMCs. The chain employs TRBV9 and TRBJ2-5, with TRBD2 identical over 10 bases. The origin of this receptor is a woman aged 25 to 39 in good health and CMV-seropositive. In DNA form, the CDR3 reads TGTGCCAGCACTAGCGGGAGCTCCCAAGAGACCCAGTACTTC. Its protein is CASTSGSSQETQYF.